The entry that follows covers one T cell receptor (beta chain) sequence. This record comes from a study of T cells after somatic rescue of genetic block. The repertoire was sequenced with immunoSEQ multiplex PCR; TCRdb's copy has only in-frame clones and lacks some. The sample includes tens of thousands of clones, just under 95% of them seen just once. The CDR3 contains 14 residues. V was shortened by 0 bases and J by 2 bases, with 8 bases between the two germline ends. Germline V gives CDR1 SGHNT, CDR2 YYREEE (reference sequence). Material for sequencing was peripheral blood mononuclear cells (PBMCs). This chain uses TRBV5-4 with TRBJ2-5, with D perhaps given as TRBD1 or TRBD2 (5 bases each). This clonotype was sampled from a man aged 40-49 years. The DNA for the CDR3 is TGTGCCAGCAGCTTGGCGGGGCGACAAGAGACCCAGTACTTC. Its protein is CASSLAGRQETQYF. The variable domain in full, completed from reference TRBV5-4 and TRBJ2-5, reads ETGVTQSPTHLIKTRGQQVTLRCSSQSGHNTVSWYQQALGQGPQFIFQYYREEENGRGNFPPRFSGLQFPNYSSELNVNALELDDSALYLCASSLAGRQETQYFGPGTRLLVL.